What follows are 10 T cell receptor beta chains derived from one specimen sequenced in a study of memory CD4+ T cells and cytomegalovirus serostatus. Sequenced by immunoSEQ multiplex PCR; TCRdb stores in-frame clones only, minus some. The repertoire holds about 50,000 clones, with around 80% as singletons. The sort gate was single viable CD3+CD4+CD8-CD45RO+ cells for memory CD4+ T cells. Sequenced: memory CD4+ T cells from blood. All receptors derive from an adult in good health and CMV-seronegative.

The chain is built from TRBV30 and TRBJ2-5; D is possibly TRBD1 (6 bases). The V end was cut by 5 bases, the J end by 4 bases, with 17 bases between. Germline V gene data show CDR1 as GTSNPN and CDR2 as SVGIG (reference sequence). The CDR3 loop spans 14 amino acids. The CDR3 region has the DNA TGTGCCTGGTCCGGCTCAGGGGCCCCAGAGACCCAGTACTTC. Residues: CAWSGSGAPETQYF.

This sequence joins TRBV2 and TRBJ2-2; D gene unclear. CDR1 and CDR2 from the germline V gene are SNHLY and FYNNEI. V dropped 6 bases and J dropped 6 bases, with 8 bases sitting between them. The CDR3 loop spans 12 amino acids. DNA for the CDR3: TGTGCCAGCAGGCCGGGCGCCGGGGAGCTGTTTTTT. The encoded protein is CASRPGAGELFF.

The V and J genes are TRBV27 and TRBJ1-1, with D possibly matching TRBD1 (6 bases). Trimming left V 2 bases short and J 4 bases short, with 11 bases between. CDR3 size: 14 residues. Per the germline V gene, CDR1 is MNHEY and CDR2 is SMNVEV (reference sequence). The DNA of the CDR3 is TGTGCCAGCAGTTTACGGGGGGCGGGCACTGAAGCTTTCTTT. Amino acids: CASSLRGAGTEAFF.

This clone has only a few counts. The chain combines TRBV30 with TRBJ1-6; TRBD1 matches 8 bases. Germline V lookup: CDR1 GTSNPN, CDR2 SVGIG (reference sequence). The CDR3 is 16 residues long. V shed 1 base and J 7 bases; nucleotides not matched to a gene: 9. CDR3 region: CAWSGQRGQANSPLHF. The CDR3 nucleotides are TGTGCCTGGAGTGGCCAGAGGGGACAGGCCAATTCACCCCTCCACTTT.

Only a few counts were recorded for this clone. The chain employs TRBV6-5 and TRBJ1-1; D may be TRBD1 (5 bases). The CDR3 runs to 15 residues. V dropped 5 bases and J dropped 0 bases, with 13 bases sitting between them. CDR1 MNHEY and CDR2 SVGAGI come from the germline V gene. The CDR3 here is CASSRFGTLNTEAFF. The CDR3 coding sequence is TGTGCCAGCAGTCGGTTTGGGACCTTGAACACTGAAGCTTTCTTT.

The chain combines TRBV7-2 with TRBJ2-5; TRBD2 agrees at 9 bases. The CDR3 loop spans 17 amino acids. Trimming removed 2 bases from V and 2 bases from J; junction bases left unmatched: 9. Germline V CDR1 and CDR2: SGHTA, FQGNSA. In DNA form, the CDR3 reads TGTGCCAGCAGCTTATACCTCGGACTAGCGAAGCAAGAGACCCAGTACTTC. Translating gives CASSLYLGLAKQETQYF.

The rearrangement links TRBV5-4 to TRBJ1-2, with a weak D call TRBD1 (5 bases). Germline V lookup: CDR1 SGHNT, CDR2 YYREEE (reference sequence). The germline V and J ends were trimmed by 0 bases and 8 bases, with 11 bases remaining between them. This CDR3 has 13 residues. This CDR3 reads CASSLAGLGGYTF. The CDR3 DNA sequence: TGTGCCAGCAGCTTGGCAGGGTTGGGCGGCTACACCTTC.

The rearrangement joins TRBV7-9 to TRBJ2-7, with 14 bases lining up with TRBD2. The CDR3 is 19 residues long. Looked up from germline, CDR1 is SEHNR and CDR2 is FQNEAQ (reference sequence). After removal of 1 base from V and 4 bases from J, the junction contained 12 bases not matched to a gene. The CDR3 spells CASSLDYGTSGRGQYEQYF. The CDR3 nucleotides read TGTGCCAGCAGCTTAGATTACGGGACTAGCGGGAGAGGACAATACGAGCAGTACTTC.

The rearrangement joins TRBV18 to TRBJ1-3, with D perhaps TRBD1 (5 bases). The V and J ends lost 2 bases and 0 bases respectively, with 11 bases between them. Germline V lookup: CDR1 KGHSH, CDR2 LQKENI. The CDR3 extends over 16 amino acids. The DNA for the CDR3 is TGTGCCAGCTCACCATCGACAGACCTCTCTGGAAACACCATATATTTT. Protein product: CASSPSTDLSGNTIYF.

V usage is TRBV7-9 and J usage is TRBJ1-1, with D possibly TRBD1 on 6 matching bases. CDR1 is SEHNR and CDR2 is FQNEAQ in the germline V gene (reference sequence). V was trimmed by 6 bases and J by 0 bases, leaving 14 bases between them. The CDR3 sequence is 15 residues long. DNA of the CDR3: TGTGCCAGCAGATCGAAAGACAGGCTGAACACTGAAGCTTTCTTT. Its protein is CASRSKDRLNTEAFF.